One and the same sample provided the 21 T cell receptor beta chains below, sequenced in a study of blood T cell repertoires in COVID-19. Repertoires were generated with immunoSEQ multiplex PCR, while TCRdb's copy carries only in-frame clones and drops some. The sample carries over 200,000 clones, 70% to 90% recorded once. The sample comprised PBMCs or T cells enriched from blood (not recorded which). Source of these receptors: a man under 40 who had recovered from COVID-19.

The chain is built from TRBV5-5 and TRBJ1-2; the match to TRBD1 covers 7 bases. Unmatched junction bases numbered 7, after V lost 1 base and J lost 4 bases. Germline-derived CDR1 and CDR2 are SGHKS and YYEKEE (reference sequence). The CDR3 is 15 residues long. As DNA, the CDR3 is TGTGCCAGCAGCTTGTTCACAGGGGCGGCCTATGGCTACACCTTC. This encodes CASSLFTGAAYGYTF.

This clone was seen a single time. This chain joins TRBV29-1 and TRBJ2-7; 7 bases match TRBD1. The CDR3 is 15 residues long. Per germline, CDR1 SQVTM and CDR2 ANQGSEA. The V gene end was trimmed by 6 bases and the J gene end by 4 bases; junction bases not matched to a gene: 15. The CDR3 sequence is CSVGLTGQNRYEQYF. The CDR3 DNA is TGCAGCGTCGGACTCACGGGACAGAATCGGTACGAGCAGTACTTC.

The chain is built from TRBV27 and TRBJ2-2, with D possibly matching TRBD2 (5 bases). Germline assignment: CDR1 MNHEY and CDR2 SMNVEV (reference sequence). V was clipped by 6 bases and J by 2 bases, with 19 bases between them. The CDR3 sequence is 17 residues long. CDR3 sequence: CASRLSKPGSNTGELFF. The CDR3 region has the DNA TGTGCCAGCAGACTATCCAAACCGGGATCCAACACCGGGGAGCTGTTTTTT.

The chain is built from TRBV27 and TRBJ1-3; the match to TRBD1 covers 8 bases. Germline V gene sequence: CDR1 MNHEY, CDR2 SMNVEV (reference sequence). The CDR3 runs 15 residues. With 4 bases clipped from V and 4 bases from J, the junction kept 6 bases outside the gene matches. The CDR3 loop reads CASSSDRALGNTIYF. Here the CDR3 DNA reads TGTGCCAGCAGTTCGGACAGGGCGTTAGGAAACACCATATATTTT.

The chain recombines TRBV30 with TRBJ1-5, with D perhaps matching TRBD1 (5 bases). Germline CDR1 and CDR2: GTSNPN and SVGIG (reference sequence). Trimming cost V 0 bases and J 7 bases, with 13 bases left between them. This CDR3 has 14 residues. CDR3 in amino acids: CAWSVQGDGQPQHF. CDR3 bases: TGTGCCTGGAGTGTACAAGGGGATGGGCAGCCCCAGCATTTT.

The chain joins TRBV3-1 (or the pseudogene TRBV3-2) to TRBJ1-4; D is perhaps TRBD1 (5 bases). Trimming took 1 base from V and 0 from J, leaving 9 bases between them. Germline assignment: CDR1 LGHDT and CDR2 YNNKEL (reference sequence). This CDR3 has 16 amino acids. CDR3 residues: CASSQGGRTTNEKLFF. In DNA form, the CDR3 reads TGTGCCAGCAGCCAAGGGGGCAGGACAACTAATGAAAAACTGTTTTTT.

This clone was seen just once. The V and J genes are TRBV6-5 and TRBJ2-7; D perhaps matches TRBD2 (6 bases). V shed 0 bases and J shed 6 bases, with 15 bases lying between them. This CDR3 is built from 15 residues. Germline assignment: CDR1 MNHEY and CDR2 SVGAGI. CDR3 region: CASSYSGSVRFEQYF. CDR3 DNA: TGTGCCAGCAGTTACTCCGGGAGTGTGCGGTTCGAGCAGTACTTC.

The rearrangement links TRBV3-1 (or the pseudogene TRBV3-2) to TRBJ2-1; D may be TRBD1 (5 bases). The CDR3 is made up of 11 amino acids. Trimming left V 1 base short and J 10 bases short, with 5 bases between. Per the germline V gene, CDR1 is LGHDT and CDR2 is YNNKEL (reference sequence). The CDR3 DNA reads TGTGCCAGCAGCCAAGGGGGCGAGCAGTTCTTC. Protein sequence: CASSQGGEQFF.

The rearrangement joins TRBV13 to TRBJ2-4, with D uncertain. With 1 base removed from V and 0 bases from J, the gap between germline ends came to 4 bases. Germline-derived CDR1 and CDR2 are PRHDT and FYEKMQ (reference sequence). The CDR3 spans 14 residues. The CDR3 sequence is CASSLAVAKNIQYF. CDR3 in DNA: TGTGCCAGCAGCTTAGCAGTAGCCAAAAACATTCAGTACTTC.

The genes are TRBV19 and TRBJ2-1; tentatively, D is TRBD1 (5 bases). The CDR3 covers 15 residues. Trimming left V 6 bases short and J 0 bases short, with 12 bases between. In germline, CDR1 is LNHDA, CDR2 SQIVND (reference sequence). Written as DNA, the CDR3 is TGTGCCAGTAGGAAGGACATTGGCTCCTACAATGAGCAGTTCTTC. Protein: CASRKDIGSYNEQFF.

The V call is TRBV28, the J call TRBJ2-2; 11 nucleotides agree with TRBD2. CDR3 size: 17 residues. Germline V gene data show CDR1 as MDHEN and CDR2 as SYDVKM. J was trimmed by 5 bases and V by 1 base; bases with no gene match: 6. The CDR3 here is CASSLYTSGSHTGELFF. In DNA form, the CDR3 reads TGTGCCAGCAGTTTATATACTAGCGGGAGCCATACCGGGGAGCTGTTTTTT.

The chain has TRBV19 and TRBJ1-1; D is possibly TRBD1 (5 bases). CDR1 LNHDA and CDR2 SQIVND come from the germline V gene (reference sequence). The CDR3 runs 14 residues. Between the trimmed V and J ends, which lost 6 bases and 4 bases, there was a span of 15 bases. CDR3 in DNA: TGTGCCAGTAGCCCAGGGTTATTTCGCACTGAAGCTTTCTTT. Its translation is CASSPGLFRTEAFF.

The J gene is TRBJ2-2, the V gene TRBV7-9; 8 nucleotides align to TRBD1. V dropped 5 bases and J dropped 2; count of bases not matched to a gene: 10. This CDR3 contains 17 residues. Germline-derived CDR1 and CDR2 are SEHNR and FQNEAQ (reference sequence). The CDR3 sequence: CASSPQDRAGNTGELFF. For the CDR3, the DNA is TGTGCCAGCAGCCCCCAGGACAGGGCGGGAAACACCGGGGAGCTGTTTTTT. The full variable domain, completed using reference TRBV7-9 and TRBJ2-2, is DTGVSQNPRHKITKRGQNVTFRCDPISEHNRLYWYRQTLGQGPEFLTYFQNEAQLEKSRLLSDRFSAERPKGSFSTLEIQRTEQGDSAMYLCASSPQDRAGNTGELFFGEGSRLTVL.

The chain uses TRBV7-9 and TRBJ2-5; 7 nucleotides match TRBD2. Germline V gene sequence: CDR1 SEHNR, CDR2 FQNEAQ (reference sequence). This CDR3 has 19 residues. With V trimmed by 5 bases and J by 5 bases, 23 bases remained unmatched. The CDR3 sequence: CASSPLGGRTRTFHETQYF. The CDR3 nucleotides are TGTGCCAGCAGCCCCTTGGGGGGTAGGACTAGAACCTTCCATGAGACCCAGTACTTC.

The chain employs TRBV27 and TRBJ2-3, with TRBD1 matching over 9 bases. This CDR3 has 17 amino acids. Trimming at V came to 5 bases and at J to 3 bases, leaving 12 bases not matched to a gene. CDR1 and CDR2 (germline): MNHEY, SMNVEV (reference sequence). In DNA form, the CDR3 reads TGTGCCAGCAGTCCCAGGACAGGGGCCCCGAGGACAGATACGCAGTATTTT. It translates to CASSPRTGAPRTDTQYF.

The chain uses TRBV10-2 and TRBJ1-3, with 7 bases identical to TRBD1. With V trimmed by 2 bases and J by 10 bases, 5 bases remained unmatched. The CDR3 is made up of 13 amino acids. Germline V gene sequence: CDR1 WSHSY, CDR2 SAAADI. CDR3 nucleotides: TGCGCCAGCAGTGAGGGACAGGTCGGGACCATATATTTT. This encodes CASSEGQVGTIYF.

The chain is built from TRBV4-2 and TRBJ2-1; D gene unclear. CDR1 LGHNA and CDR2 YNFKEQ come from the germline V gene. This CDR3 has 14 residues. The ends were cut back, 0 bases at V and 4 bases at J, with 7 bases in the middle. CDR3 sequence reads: CASSQDSSYNEQFF. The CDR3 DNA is TGTGCCAGCAGCCAAGACTCTAGTTACAATGAGCAGTTCTTC.

CDR3 amino acids: CASSTTGIEEKLFF. The DNA of the CDR3 is TGTGCCAGCAGCACGACAGGGATCGAGGAAAAACTGTTTTTT. The V call is TRBV5-6, the J call TRBJ1-4, with TRBD1 identical over 7 bases. V dropped 4 bases and J dropped 8; count of bases not matched to a gene: 8. Germline CDR1 reads SGHDT; CDR2 reads YYEEEE. The CDR3 loop spans 14 amino acids.

The CDR3 DNA reads TGTGCCAGCTCACTCTCCAATGAGCAGTTCTTC. This gives the protein CASSLSNEQFF. V is TRBV18 and J is TRBJ2-1; no clear D gene. Between the trimmed V and J ends, which lost 4 bases and 6 bases, there was a span of 4 bases. The CDR3 sequence is 11 residues long. In germline, CDR1 is KGHSH, CDR2 LQKENI.

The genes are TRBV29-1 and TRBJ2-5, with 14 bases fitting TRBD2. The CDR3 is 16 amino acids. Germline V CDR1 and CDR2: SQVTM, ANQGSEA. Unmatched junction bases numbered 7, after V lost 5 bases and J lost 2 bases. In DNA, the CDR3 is TGCAGCGTTTCGACTAGCGGGAGGGCCCTACAAGAGACCCAGTACTTC. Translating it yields CSVSTSGRALQETQYF.

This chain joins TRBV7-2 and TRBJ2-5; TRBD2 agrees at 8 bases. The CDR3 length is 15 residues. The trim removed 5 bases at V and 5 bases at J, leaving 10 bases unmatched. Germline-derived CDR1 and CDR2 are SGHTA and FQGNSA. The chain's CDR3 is CASSRGLVLAETQYF. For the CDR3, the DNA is TGTGCCAGCAGCCGGGGACTAGTCCTCGCGGAGACCCAGTACTTC. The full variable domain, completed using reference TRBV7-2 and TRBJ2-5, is GAGVSQSPSNKVTEKGKDVELRCDPISGHTALYWYRQSLGQGLEFLIYFQGNSAPDKSGLPSDRFSAERTGGSVSTLTIQRTQQEDSAVYLCASSRGLVLAETQYFGPGTRLLVL.